This TCR beta chain comes out of a study of blood T cell repertoires in COVID-19. About the research overall: Both acute and convalescent COVID-19 samples were obtained from the United States, Italy and Spain. From T cells, B-cell-depleted T cells, or PBMCs came the material, which was cDNA or gDNA.

Libraries were prepared by immunoSEQ multiplex PCR; TCRdb keeps only in-frame clonotypes and omits some of them. This sample yields more than 150,000 clones, of which around 87% are seen a single time; 2% to 3% belongs to the top ten. CDR3 length: 13 residues. Germline V gene lookup returns CDR1 GTSNPN and CDR2 SVGIG (reference sequence). Trimming left V 5 bases short and J 10 bases short, with 20 bases between. Sequenced material: peripheral blood. This clonotype was sampled from a man aged 35-49 years with active or convalescent COVID-19. The rearrangement uses TRBV30 and TRBJ1-1; unclear D gene. The CDR3 spells CAWSSRSGGLAFF. The CDR3 DNA follows: TGTGCCTGGTCTTCCCGATCCGGAGGTTTAGCTTTCTTT.